This TCR beta chain was observed in a study of blood T cells in healthy people across ages. This clonotype occurred a few times. Germline-derived CDR1 and CDR2 are ENHRY and SYGVKD. The CDR3 is made up of 14 amino acids. J lost 0 bases, V lost 8 bases, and 4 bases had no gene match. Alongside a J-beta primer mix, a sample-barcoded 5' primer served in a second PCR lasting roughly 7 to 12 cycles. TCRdb recomputed calls from the 5' RACE reads with MiXCR, one row per CDR3 protein. The sample consists of roughly 2 million distinct CDR3 sequences, roughly 50% of them appearing once. The chain is built from TRBV10-3 and TRBJ2-1; TRBD2 aligns across 7 bases. The receptor was derived from a woman aged 40-49 years in good health. The sequencing input was blood. In DNA, the CDR3 is TGTGCCATCTGGGAGGGGAGCTCCTACAATGAGCAGTTCTTC. It is translated as CAIWEGSSYNEQFF.